These 23 T cell receptor beta chains were sequenced from one sample in a study of regulatory T cells in long-lasting Graves disease (dated by TCRdb to about 2021). The sample's time point label, decoded: persistent/refractory GD, antithyroid drugs over 5 years with positive TRAb. For both TCR sequencing and RNA sequencing, RNA was extracted from PBMCs in TRIzol. Libraries came from multiplex PCR. Sequenced on an Illumina HiSeq 4000. To build TCR beta libraries, CDR3 regions were amplified by Arm-PCR using iRepertoire HTBI primers. The raw public reads went through TCRdb reprocessing: fastp at Q25, MiXCR clone calling, in-frame beta chains kept. Here each entry gathers all rows of one CDR3 protein and keeps the most common genes and DNA. The sample table lists 400,000 to 500,000 distinct CDR3 sequences, around 20% of them with a count of one. Roughly 8% of the sample rests with the top ten. The sequenced sample was peripheral blood mononuclear cells (PBMCs), obtained when the disease was refractory, from a patient treated with antithyroid drugs. The receptors originated from a female donor with Graves disease.

This clonotype came up a few times. The genes are TRBV6-5 and TRBJ2-5, with D possibly matching TRBD2 (5 bases). V lost 4 bases to trimming and J lost 1 base, with 16 bases between them. This CDR3 has 16 amino acids. CDR1 and CDR2 from the germline V gene are MNHEY and SVGAGI. The DNA of the CDR3 is TGTGCCAGCAGTTCCCACGGACTGCGATTCCAAGAGACCCAGTACTTC. It encodes CASSSHGLRFQETQYF.

V and J are TRBV2 and TRBJ1-4; D is possibly TRBD1 (6 bases). The CDR3 spans 14 residues. Trimming took 6 bases from V and 8 from J, leaving 16 bases between them. The germline CDR1 and CDR2 sequences are SNHLY and FYNNEI. As DNA, the CDR3 is TGTGCCAGCAGAGCGCAGGGGACGGTCGAAAAACTGTTTTTT. Protein: CASRAQGTVEKLFF.

This clonotype was observed a few times. V usage is TRBV11-3 and J usage is TRBJ2-5; no definite D call. This CDR3 contains 14 residues. V lost 2 bases, J lost 4 bases, and 11 bases lay in between. Germline V gene data show CDR1 as SGHNT and CDR2 as YENEEA. Here the CDR3 reads CASSLNRGVETQYF. CDR3 nucleotides: TGTGCCAGCAGCTTAAACAGAGGAGTAGAGACCCAGTACTTC.

This clonotype has only a few counts. CDR3 residues: CASSPEGAGVKDTQYF. DNA for the CDR3: TGTGCCAGCAGTCCCGAGGGAGCGGGAGTAAAAGATACGCAGTATTTT. The chain joins TRBV28 to TRBJ2-3; TRBD2 matches 8 bases. CDR3 length: 16 residues. The V gene's germline CDR1 is MDHEN and CDR2 SYDVKM. The junction had 12 bases not matched to a gene; V was cut back by 5 bases and J by 5 bases.

The genes are TRBV29-1 and TRBJ2-7, with D possibly matching TRBD1 (6 bases). V shed 4 bases and J shed 2 bases, with 15 bases lying between them. This CDR3 region has 14 residues. In germline, CDR1 is SQVTM, CDR2 ANQGSEA. CDR3 residues: CSVAPGQNPYEQYF. The CDR3 coding sequence is TGCAGCGTTGCCCCTGGACAGAACCCCTACGAGCAGTACTTC.

This clonotype was counted at least ten times. The rearrangement uses TRBV11-2 and TRBJ1-1; maybe TRBD1 (5 bases). The CDR3 length is 16 residues. The V gene lost 2 bases and the J gene lost 4 bases, with 17 bases spanning the gap. Germline-derived CDR1 and CDR2 are SGHAT and FQNNGV. The CDR3 nucleotides are TGTGCCAGCAGCTTATCCCAGGGCTTGGGGACCACTGAAGCTTTCTTT. Translating gives CASSLSQGLGTTEAFF.

This clonotype has a count of ten or more. V usage is TRBV20-1 and J usage is TRBJ1-2; TRBD1 is a possible D gene (5 bases). CDR1 and CDR2 (germline): DFQATT, SNEGSKA (reference sequence). The V and J ends lost 7 bases and 6 bases respectively, with 12 bases between them. This CDR3 has 11 amino acids. The CDR3 region is CSVALGDGYTF. The CDR3, as DNA: TGCAGTGTCGCACTAGGGGATGGCTACACCTTC.

With respect to this clonotype: A clone one base away is much larger, so this may be a read error. The V and J genes are TRBV6-1 and TRBJ1-2; no firm D call. The V and J ends lost 5 bases and 2 bases respectively, with 18 bases between them. CDR3 length: 16 residues. CDR1 MNHNS and CDR2 SASEGT come from the germline V gene. CDR3 coding DNA: TGTGCCAGCAGTACCTTAAAACCACCGGGAAACTATGGCTACACCTTC. Its protein is CASSTLKPPGNYGYTF.

This clonotype was picked up many times. The V call is TRBV12-3 or TRBV12-4, the J call TRBJ1-5; tentative D call: TRBD1 (5 bases). The germline V and J ends were trimmed by 3 bases and 7 bases, with 13 bases remaining between them. The CDR3 sequence is 14 residues long. The CDR3 coding sequence is TGTGCCAGCAGTTTTCTCGGGGCGGGACAGCCCCAGCATTTT. Translated, it gives CASSFLGAGQPQHF.

This clonotype has at least ten counts. The chain links TRBV2 to TRBJ2-2, with D possibly being TRBD2 (6 bases). This CDR3 spans 14 amino acids. V was trimmed by 8 bases and J by 0 bases, leaving 10 bases between them. The germline V gene has CDR1 SNHLY and CDR2 FYNNEI. The CDR3 spells CASWGTSNTGELFF. The CDR3 DNA reads as TGTGCCAGCTGGGGGACTTCGAACACCGGGGAGCTGTTTTTT.

In the case of this clonotype: The germline gene is not matched at one end of the junction; a read error may be the cause. This chain links TRBV11-2 with TRBJ2-7; D is uncertain. CDR1 is SGHAT, CDR2 FQNNGV, per germline. CDR3 length: 12 amino acids. The CDR3 here is CASSLAEYGQYF. DNA for the CDR3: TGTGCCAGCAGCTTAGCGGAGTACGGGCAGTACTTC.

On this clonotype itself: A much bigger clone sits one base away, suggesting this may be a read error. This chain connects TRBV28 to TRBJ2-7, with 12 nucleotides matching TRBD1. The CDR3 has 15 amino acids. CDR1 is MDHEN and CDR2 is SYDVKM in the germline V gene. CDR3: CAISLVGTGGDEQYF. In DNA form, the CDR3 reads TGTGCCATCAGTTTAGTGGGGACAGGGGGCGACGAGCAGTACTTC.

This clonotype has a handful of counts. CDR3 nucleotides: TGCGCCAGCAGCTTGAGAGTGTTCCGACAGGACTACGAGCAGTACTTC. Protein sequence: CASSLRVFRQDYEQYF. The V gene is TRBV5-1, the J gene TRBJ2-7, with D perhaps matching TRBD1 (6 bases). CDR1 and CDR2 (germline): SGHRS, YFSETQ. The CDR3 covers 16 residues. The V and J ends lost 1 base and 3 bases respectively, with 17 bases between them. Using reference TRBV5-1 and TRBJ2-7 for the parts outside the CDR3, the full variable domain is KAGVTQTPRYLIKTRGQQVTLSCSPISGHRSVSWYQQTPGQGLQFLFEYFSETQRNKGNFPGRFSGRQFSNSRSEMNVSTLELGDSALYLCASSLRVFRQDYEQYFGPGTRLTVT.

This clonotype showed up many times. CDR3 protein: CASSLPERLAKNIQYF. As DNA, the CDR3 is TGTGCCAGCAGCTTGCCTGAGCGCCTAGCCAAAAACATTCAGTACTTC. The V gene is TRBV7-9, the J gene TRBJ2-4; no clear D. Trimming pared 3 bases from V and 0 bases from J, leaving 12 bases between. Germline V lookup: CDR1 SEHNR, CDR2 FQNEAQ (reference sequence). The CDR3 runs to 16 residues.

The rearrangement links TRBV7-9 to TRBJ1-3; TRBD1 might be the D (5 bases). Germline assignment: CDR1 SEHNR and CDR2 FQNEAQ (reference sequence). V gave up 8 bases and J gave up 1 base, with 12 bases separating them. The CDR3 totals 14 residues. The CDR3 DNA sequence: TGTGCCAGCCTAAGGGGTGGATCTGGAAACACCATATATTTT. It specifies CASLRGGSGNTIYF.

The sample holds many counts of this clonotype. This sequence joins TRBV28 and TRBJ1-6; D is uncertain. V shed 5 bases and J shed 1 base, with 15 bases lying between them. From germline, CDR1 is MDHEN and CDR2 SYDVKM. The CDR3 totals 17 residues. The CDR3 sequence is CASSAYGVASYNSPLHF. In DNA form, the CDR3 reads TGTGCCAGCAGTGCATATGGGGTCGCATCCTATAATTCACCCCTCCACTTT.

As for this clonotype: This clone may be a read error of a much larger clone one base away. The rearrangement links TRBV12-3 or TRBV12-4 to TRBJ1-4, with D possibly TRBD1 on 6 matching bases. This CDR3 has 13 amino acids. This chain's CDR3 is CASQGGRNEKPFF. CDR3 DNA sequence: TGTGCCAGCCAAGGGGGACGGAATGAAAAACCGTTTTTT.

The chain joins TRBV18 to TRBJ2-7, with 7 positions matching TRBD2. CDR1 KGHSH and CDR2 LQKENI come from the germline V gene. This CDR3 is 14 amino acids long. V lost 2 bases to trimming and J lost 3 bases; unmatched junction nucleotides: 4. The CDR3 bases are TGTGCCAGCTCACCAAGGGAGGGACTCTACGAGCAGTACTTC. The encoded protein is CASSPREGLYEQYF.

V is TRBV9 and J is TRBJ2-3; D uncertain. The CDR3 length is 14 residues. The germline V and J ends were trimmed by 7 bases and 0 bases, with 12 bases remaining between them. The germline V gene encodes CDR1 SGDLS and CDR2 YYNGEE. CDR3 bases: TGTGCCAGCGGGCGCAGGCTAAGCACAGATACGCAGTATTTT. This sequence encodes CASGRRLSTDTQYF.

This clonotype occurred many times. The chain couples TRBV28 to TRBJ2-7; 10 bases fit TRBD1. Germline loops: CDR1 MDHEN, CDR2 SYDVKM. The V segment lost 5 bases and the J segment 2 bases; nucleotides outside the gene matches: 15. The CDR3 is made up of 18 amino acids. The CDR3 DNA is TGTGCCAGCAGTATACTCCTCTGGGGACAGGGGAATGCCTACGAGCAGTACTTC. Translation: CASSILLWGQGNAYEQYF.

This clonotype was picked up many times. The chain employs TRBV28 and TRBJ1-2, with 7 bases matching TRBD1. The germline V gene encodes CDR1 MDHEN and CDR2 SYDVKM. The junction had 10 bases not matched to a gene; V was cut back by 2 bases and J by 7 bases. There are 15 residues in the CDR3. The CDR3 DNA sequence: TGTGCCAGCAGTTTACCTGACAGGGCGCGGATTGGCTACACCTTC. This gives the protein CASSLPDRARIGYTF.

A word on this clonotype: This likely came from a read error, as a far larger clone is one base away. This chain uses TRBV6-5 with TRBJ2-7; D is perhaps TRBD1 or TRBD2 (6 bases each). The CDR3 has 20 residues. From germline, CDR1 is MNHEY and CDR2 SVGAGI. The CDR3 sequence is CAGSSFVMRDTSPPRYEQYF. CDR3 sequence (DNA): TGTGCCGGCAGTTCATTTGTTATGCGGGACACCTCACCCCCTCGCTACGAGCAGTACTTC.

The CDR3 here is CASIGTDYEQYF. The CDR3 coding sequence is TGTGCCAGCATTGGGACAGACTACGAGCAGTACTTC. The V gene is TRBV6-2 or TRBV6-3, the J gene TRBJ2-7; 7 nucleotides match TRBD1. J was trimmed by 3 bases and V by 7 bases; bases with no gene match: 3. The CDR3 extends over 12 amino acids. Germline V gene sequence: CDR1 MNHEY, CDR2 SVGEGT.